Listed here are 14 T cell receptor beta chains from one sample, sequenced in a study of T cell changes during pregnancy in multiple sclerosis. Using immunoSEQ multiplex PCR, the repertoire was profiled, and TCRdb retains in-frame clones only, with some absent. Among more than 65,000 clones listed, approximately 90% were seen once. Source: peripheral blood, taken in the first trimester of pregnancy. The receptors were sampled from a female donor with multiple sclerosis, enrolled in a pregnancy study.

This chain uses TRBV5-6 with TRBJ2-3; D not certain. This CDR3 spans 14 amino acids. The V gene's germline CDR1 is SGHDT and CDR2 YYEEEE. V dropped 1 base and J dropped 6 bases, with 12 bases sitting between them. CDR3 sequence (DNA): TGTGCCAGCAGCTTGTCAAGCGTCTGGGATACGCAGTATTTT. As protein: CASSLSSVWDTQYF.

The chain joins TRBV6-5 to TRBJ2-5, with D perhaps TRBD2 (6 bases). In germline, CDR1 is MNHEY, CDR2 SVGAGI. Trimming cost V 0 bases and J 5 bases, with 10 bases left between them. The CDR3 loop spans 14 amino acids. CDR3 sequence reads: CASSYSSGVETQYF. In nucleotides, the CDR3 is TGTGCCAGCAGTTACTCTTCGGGGGTGGAGACCCAGTACTTC.

The CDR3: CATDLGQGGGWEQYF. CDR3 DNA: TGTGCCACCGATCTCGGACAGGGGGGAGGGTGGGAGCAGTACTTC. The V and J genes are TRBV6-1 and TRBJ2-7; 10 bases match TRBD1. The ends lost 10 bases at V and 7 bases at J; junction bases unmatched: 16. CDR1 and CDR2 from the germline V gene are MNHNS and SASEGT. The CDR3 consists of 15 residues.

This chain uses TRBV4-3 with TRBJ1-3; no definite D call. This CDR3 has 13 amino acids. Trimming removed 1 base from V and 4 bases from J, with 5 bases in between. In germline, CDR1 is LGHNA, CDR2 YSLEER. The chain's CDR3 is CASSQGGGNTIYF. As DNA, the CDR3 is TGCGCCAGCAGCCAAGGAGGGGGAAACACCATATATTTT.

The chain carries TRBV11-2 and TRBJ2-2; 9 bases line up with TRBD2. The ends lost 6 bases at V and 6 bases at J; junction bases unmatched: 11. The CDR3 has 16 amino acids. CDR1 and CDR2 from the germline V gene are SGHAT and FQNNGV. This chain's CDR3 is CASRREALAGSGELFF. Here the CDR3 DNA reads TGTGCCAGCAGACGAGAGGCGCTAGCGGGATCCGGGGAGCTGTTTTTT.

In its sample, this clone was seen once. V and J are TRBV6-6 and TRBJ1-1; tentative D call: TRBD1 (6 bases). Germline V gene lookup returns CDR1 MNHNY and CDR2 SVGAGI (reference sequence). This CDR3 region has 15 residues. V dropped 6 bases and J dropped 3 bases, with 17 bases sitting between them. The CDR3: CASSPRQAKDTEAFF. CDR3 coding DNA: TGTGCCAGCAGCCCCCGACAGGCCAAGGACACTGAAGCTTTCTTT.

The chain uses TRBV7-8 and TRBJ2-7; 7 bases fit TRBD2. V trimming: 10 bases; J trimming: 3 bases; junction bases outside the gene matches: 9. The V gene's germline CDR1 is SGHVS and CDR2 FQNEAQ. The CDR3 length is 13 residues. CDR3 sequence: CATWGGEGYEQYF. The CDR3 DNA sequence: TGTGCCACGTGGGGGGGGGAGGGCTACGAGCAGTACTTC.

The rearrangement joins TRBV7-9 to TRBJ1-6; TRBD1 matches at 7 bases. The junction had 6 bases not matched to a gene; V was cut back by 4 bases and J by 6 bases. Germline V gene sequence: CDR1 SEHNR, CDR2 FQNEAQ (reference sequence). CDR3 length: 15 residues. Here the CDR3 DNA reads TGTGCCAGCAGCTCCCGACAGGGCGCTAATTCACCCCTCCACTTT. Translation: CASSSRQGANSPLHF.

The V call is TRBV19, the J call TRBJ2-1, with D tentatively TRBD2 (6 bases). This CDR3 region has 15 residues. V was clipped by 1 base and J by 3 bases, with 10 bases between them. In germline, CDR1 is LNHDA, CDR2 SQIVND (reference sequence). The CDR3 is CASSIVFSGYNEQFF. The CDR3 nucleotides are TGTGCCAGTAGTATAGTATTTAGCGGCTACAATGAGCAGTTCTTC.

The genes are TRBV25-1 and TRBJ1-2; 7 nucleotides align to TRBD1. There are 14 residues in the CDR3. V was clipped by 2 bases and J by 8 bases; unmatched bases: 8. Looked up from germline, CDR1 is MGHDK and CDR2 is SYGVNS. The CDR3 DNA is TGTGCCAGCAGTGAACACGACAGGGTTGGGGGCTACACCTTC. Amino acid sequence: CASSEHDRVGGYTF.

The rearrangement joins TRBV2 to TRBJ1-4; D uncertain. The CDR3 covers 14 residues. V lost 3 bases and J lost 4, with 9 bases in between. From germline, CDR1 is SNHLY and CDR2 FYNNEI. As DNA, the CDR3 is TGTGCCAGCAGTGAGTACAGCCGTAATGAAAAACTGTTTTTT. It is translated as CASSEYSRNEKLFF.

This clone occurred once. V is TRBV9 and J is TRBJ2-3; perhaps TRBD2 as D (5 bases). The V end lost 4 bases, the J end lost 1 base, and 19 bases lay between the germline ends. This CDR3 region has 17 residues. Germline loops: CDR1 SGDLS, CDR2 YYNGEE. The DNA for the CDR3 is TGTGCCAGCAGCCATTCAACGGAGGAAACCGGCACAGATACGCAGTATTTT. Its translation: CASSHSTEETGTDTQYF.

The rearrangement links TRBV7-9 to TRBJ1-4; maybe TRBD1 (6 bases). The germline CDR1 and CDR2 sequences are SEHNR and FQNEAQ (reference sequence). This CDR3 is 11 amino acids long. Trimming left V 5 bases short and J 13 bases short, with 11 bases between. The DNA for the CDR3 is TGTGCCAGCAGCCAGGGACAAGGACTGTTTTTT. This codes for CASSQGQGLFF.

The V gene is TRBV27, the J gene TRBJ2-7; TRBD2 matches 10 bases. Germline values: CDR1 MNHEY, CDR2 SMNVEV (reference sequence). V lost 2 bases and J lost 2; bases outside the gene matches: 0. The CDR3 is 14 amino acids. For the CDR3, the DNA is TGTGCCAGCAGTTTAACTAGCGGGGCCTACGAGCAGTACTTC. Translated: CASSLTSGAYEQYF.